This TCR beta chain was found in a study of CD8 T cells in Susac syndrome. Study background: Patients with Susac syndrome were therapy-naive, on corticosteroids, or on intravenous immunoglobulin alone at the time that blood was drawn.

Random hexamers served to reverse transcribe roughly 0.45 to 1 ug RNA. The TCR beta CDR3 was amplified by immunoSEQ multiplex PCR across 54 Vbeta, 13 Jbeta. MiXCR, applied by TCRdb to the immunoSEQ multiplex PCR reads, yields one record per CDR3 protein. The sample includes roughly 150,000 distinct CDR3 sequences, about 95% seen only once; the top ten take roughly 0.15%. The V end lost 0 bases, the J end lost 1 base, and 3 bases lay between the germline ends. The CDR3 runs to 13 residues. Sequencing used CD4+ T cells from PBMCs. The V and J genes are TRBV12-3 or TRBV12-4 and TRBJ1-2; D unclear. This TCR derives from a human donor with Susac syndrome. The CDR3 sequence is CASSLASNYGYTF. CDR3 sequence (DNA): TGTGCCAGCAGTTTAGCCAGTAACTATGGCTACACCTTC.